This TCR beta chain emerged from a study of metastatic and nonmetastatic thyroid tumors. This clone was seen a handful of times. What it binds is not known. Here the CDR3 omits its conserved ending phenylalanine or tryptophan, so a read error is the likely source. No treatment had been given to any patient before thyroid surgery. The study's findings and limits: A significant increase in TCR beta diversity was reportedly seen in malignant thyroid tumors relative to benign nodules, in blood and tumor.

J gave up 5 bases and V 4 bases, and 7 bases lay outside the gene matches. The CDR3 extends over 15 amino acids. Under the authors' procedure: CDR3 differences across clinicopathological groups were used to build a distant-metastasis classifier for papillary thyroid cancer. TCRdb re-analyzed the PCR reads through MiXCR. TCRdb, not the original authors, processed these V and J calls. The repertoire holds 8,000 to 10,000 clones, with less than 25% as singletons. Sequenced input: adjacent normal tissue. This sequence joins TRBV12-3 or TRBV12-4 and TRBJ2-7, with 11 bases fitting TRBD1. This sequence originates from a female donor with papillary thyroid cancer or a benign thyroid nodule (not recorded which). Some clones in this sample may be carry-over from other donors' samples. CDR3 sequence (DNA): TGTGCCAGCAGTTCGCGGACAGGGGGCAGGGACGAGCAGTACTCC. It codes for CASSSRTGGRDEQYS.